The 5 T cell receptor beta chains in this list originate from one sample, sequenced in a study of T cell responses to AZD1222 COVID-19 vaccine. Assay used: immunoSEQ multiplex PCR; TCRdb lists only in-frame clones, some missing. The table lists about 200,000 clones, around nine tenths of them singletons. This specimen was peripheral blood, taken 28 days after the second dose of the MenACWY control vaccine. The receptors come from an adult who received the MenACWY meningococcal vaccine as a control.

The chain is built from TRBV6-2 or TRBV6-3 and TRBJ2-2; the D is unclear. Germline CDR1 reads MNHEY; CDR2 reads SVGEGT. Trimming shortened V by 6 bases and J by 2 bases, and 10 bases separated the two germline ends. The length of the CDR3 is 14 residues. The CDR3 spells CASSQTPNTGELFF. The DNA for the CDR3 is TGTGCCAGCAGCCAGACCCCAAACACCGGGGAGCTGTTTTTT.

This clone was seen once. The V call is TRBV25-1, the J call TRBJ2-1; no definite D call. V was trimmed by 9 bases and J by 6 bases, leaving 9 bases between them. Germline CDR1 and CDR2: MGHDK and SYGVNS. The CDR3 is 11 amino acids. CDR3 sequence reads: CASTPGNEQFF. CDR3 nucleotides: TGTGCCAGTACGCCGGGCAATGAGCAGTTCTTC.

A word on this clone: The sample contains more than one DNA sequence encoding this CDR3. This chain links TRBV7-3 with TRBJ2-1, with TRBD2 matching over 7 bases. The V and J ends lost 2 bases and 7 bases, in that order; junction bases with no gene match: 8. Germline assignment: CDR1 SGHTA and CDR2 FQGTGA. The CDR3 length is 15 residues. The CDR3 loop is CASSLGGRAGNEQFF. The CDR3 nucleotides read TGTGCCAGCAGCTTAGGTGGGAGGGCCGGGAATGAGCAGTTCTTC.

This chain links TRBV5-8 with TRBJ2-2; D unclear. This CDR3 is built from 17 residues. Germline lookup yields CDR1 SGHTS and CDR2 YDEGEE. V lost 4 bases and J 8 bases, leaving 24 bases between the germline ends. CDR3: CASSKTRGTTWPGELFF. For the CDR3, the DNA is TGTGCCAGCAGCAAGACGCGCGGTACTACCTGGCCTGGGGAGCTGTTTTTT. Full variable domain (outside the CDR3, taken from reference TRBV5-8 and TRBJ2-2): EAGVTQSPTHLIKTRGQQATLRCSPISGHTSVYWYQQALGLGLQFLLWYDEGEERNRGNFPPRFSGRQFPNYSSELNVNALELEDSALYLCASSKTRGTTWPGELFFGEGSRLTVL.

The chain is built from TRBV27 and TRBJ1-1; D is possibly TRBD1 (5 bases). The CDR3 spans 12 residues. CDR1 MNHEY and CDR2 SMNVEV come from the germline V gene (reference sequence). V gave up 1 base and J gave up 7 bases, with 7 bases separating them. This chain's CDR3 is CASSLFGGEAFF. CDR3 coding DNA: TGTGCCAGCAGTTTATTTGGGGGTGAAGCTTTCTTT.